These T cell receptor beta chains were read from a single sample in a study of shared clonotypes between healthy human individuals. Assay: immunoSEQ multiplex PCR; the TCRdb copy retains only in-frame clones and omits some. The sample includes 950,000 to 1,100,000 clones, roughly 80% of them seen just once. The sequenced sample was memory CD4+ T cells sorted from blood. These receptors originate from a man younger than 35 in good health. Both conserved end residues are part of each CDR3. D genes are given only for firm matches. Size values are once, few and many counts, or a class for expanded clones, and some rows have none.

j_call,d_call,v_call,clone_size,cdr3_aa,cdr3_nt
TRBJ2-2,NA,TRBV5-1,once,CASSLGSGNTGELFF,TGCGCCAGCAGCTTGGGTAGCGGGAACACCGGGGAGCTGTTTTTT
TRBJ2-6,NA,TRBV5-5,once,CASSLAHSGANVLTF,TGTGCCAGCAGCTTGGCCCACTCTGGGGCCAACGTCCTGACTTTC
TRBJ2-2,NA,TRBV12-5,NA,CASGLAVSVNTGELFF,TGTGCTAGTGGTTTGGCGGTGAGCGTTAACACCGGGGAGCTGTTTTTT
TRBJ1-3,NA,TRBV2,once,CASSEYTRNTIYF,TGTGCCAGCAGTGAATACACCAGGAACACCATATATTTT
TRBJ1-5,NA,TRBV18,once,CASSRDYSRNSNQPQHF,TGTGCCAGCTCCCGCGACTACTCCCGGAATAGCAATCAGCCCCAGCATTTT
TRBJ2-3,TRBD2,TRBV27,NA,CASSPGLAGTSTDTQYF,TGTGCCAGCAGTCCGGGACTAGCGGGGACTAGCACAGATACGCAGTATTTT
TRBJ2-5,TRBD2,TRBV11-2,few,CASSPLTSGSQETQYF,TGTGCCAGCAGCCCTCTGACTAGCGGGAGCCAAGAGACCCAGTACTTC
TRBJ2-3,TRBD2,TRBV28,NA,CASSPQSGLAGTDTQYF,TGTGCCAGCAGTCCCCAATCGGGACTAGCGGGAACAGATACGCAGTATTTT
TRBJ1-6,NA,TRBV5-1,few,CASSPQSNSPLHF,TGCGCCAGCAGCCCGCAGTCCAATTCACCCCTCCACTTT
TRBJ2-4,NA,TRBV7-9,NA,CASSENIAKNIQYF,TGTGCCAGCAGCGAAAACATAGCCAAAAACATTCAGTACTTC
TRBJ1-1,TRBD1,TRBV15,NA,CATSPDRGSEAFF,TGTGCCACCAGCCCAGACAGGGGCTCCGAAGCTTTCTTT
TRBJ2-7,TRBD1,TRBV6-6,NA,CASSWDRSSYEQYF,TGTGCCAGCAGTTGGGACAGAAGCTCCTACGAGCAGTACTTC
TRBJ2-7,NA,TRBV15,NA,CATTSGDNSYEQYF,TGTGCCACCACCTCGGGGGACAACTCCTACGAGCAGTACTTC
TRBJ2-7,TRBD2,TRBV14,NA,CASSRRLAGVGEQYF,TGTGCCAGCAGCCGCCGACTAGCGGGAGTTGGAGAGCAGTACTTC
TRBJ2-5,NA,TRBV18,NA,CASSQGRPLQETQYF,TGTGCCAGCTCACAGGGGCGACCGCTCCAAGAGACCCAGTACTTC
TRBJ2-7,NA,TRBV7-2,NA,CASSSADSREQYF,TGTGCCAGCAGCTCAGCGGATAGTAGGGAGCAGTACTTC
TRBJ1-5,NA,TRBV7-2,NA,CASSPRVGQPQHF,TGTGCCAGCAGCCCACGAGTGGGGCAGCCCCAGCATTTT
TRBJ1-5,NA,TRBV21-1,NA,CASSRTVRGQPQHF,TGTGCCAGCAGCAGGACAGTTAGGGGTCAGCCCCAGCATTTT
TRBJ2-7,TRBD1,TRBV7-2,once,CASSPDRSRYEQYF,TGTGCCAGCAGCCCGGACAGGTCCCGCTACGAGCAGTACTTC
TRBJ2-3,NA,TRBV9,NA,CASSSPPGLSTDTQYF,TGTGCCAGCAGCTCCCCCCCGGGACTCAGCACAGATACGCAGTATTTT
TRBJ1-3,NA,TRBV18,NA,CASSPQGKAGNTIYF,TGTGCCAGCTCACCACAGGGGAAGGCTGGAAACACCATATATTTT
TRBJ1-1,NA,TRBV2,NA,CASSEWWGPHTEAFF,TGTGCCAGCAGTGAATGGTGGGGACCCCACACTGAAGCTTTCTTT
TRBJ2-1,TRBD2,TRBV7-2,NA,CASSPRTSGTEQFF,TGTGCCAGCAGCCCTCGGACTAGCGGAACCGAGCAGTTCTTC
TRBJ2-2,NA,TRBV5-6,NA,CASSRTGSERGELFF,TGTGCCAGCAGCCGGACGGGCAGTGAAAGAGGGGAGCTGTTTTTT
TRBJ1-1,TRBD1,TRBV18,NA,CASSPQTGETEAFF,TGTGCCAGCTCACCACAAACAGGGGAAACTGAAGCTTTCTTT
TRBJ1-3,NA,TRBV5-1,NA,CASSLGGTASSGNTIYF,TGCGCCAGCAGCTTGGGGGGAACGGCTAGCTCTGGAAACACCATATATTTT
TRBJ1-3,NA,TRBV6-5,NA,CASGSSLSGNTIYF,TGTGCCAGCGGGTCGTCTCTCTCTGGAAACACCATATATTTT